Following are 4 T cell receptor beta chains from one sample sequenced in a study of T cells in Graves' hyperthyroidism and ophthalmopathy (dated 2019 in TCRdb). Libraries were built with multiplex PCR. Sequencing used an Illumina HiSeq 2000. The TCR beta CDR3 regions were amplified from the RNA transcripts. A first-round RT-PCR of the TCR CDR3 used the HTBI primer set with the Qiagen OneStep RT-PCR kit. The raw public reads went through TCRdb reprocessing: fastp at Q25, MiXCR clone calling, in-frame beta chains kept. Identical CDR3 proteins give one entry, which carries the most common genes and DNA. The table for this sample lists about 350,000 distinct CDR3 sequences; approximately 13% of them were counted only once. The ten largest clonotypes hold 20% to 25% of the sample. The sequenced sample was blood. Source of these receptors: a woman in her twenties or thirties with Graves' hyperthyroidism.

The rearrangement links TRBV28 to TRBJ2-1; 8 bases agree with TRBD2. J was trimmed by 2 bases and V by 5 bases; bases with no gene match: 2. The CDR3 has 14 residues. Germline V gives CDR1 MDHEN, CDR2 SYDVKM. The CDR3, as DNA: TGTGCCAGCAGTGGAGCGGGAGCCTACAATGAGCAGTTCTTC. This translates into CASSGAGAYNEQFF.

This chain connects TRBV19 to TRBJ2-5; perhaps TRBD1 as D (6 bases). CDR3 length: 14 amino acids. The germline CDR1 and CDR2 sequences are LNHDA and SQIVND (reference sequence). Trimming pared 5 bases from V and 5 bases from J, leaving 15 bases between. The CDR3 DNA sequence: TGTGCCAGTAGTGATCCGGGCAGGGGCGAGACCCAGTACTTC. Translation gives CASSDPGRGETQYF.

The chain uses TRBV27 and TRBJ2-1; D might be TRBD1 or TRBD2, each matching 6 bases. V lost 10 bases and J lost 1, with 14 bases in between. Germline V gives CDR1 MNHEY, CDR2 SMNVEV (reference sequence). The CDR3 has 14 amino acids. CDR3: CATYGGPSYNEQFF. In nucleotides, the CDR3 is TGTGCCACATACGGGGGCCCATCCTACAATGAGCAGTTCTTC.

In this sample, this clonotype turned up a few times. CDR3 coding DNA: TGTGCCTGGAGTGTTGGACTCTCTCGAGAGACCCAGTACTTC. Translation gives CAWSVGLSRETQYF. The chain combines TRBV30 with TRBJ2-5; weak D call: TRBD2 (5 bases). Germline CDR1 is GTSNPN and CDR2 is SVGIG (reference sequence). V lost 0 bases, J lost 4 bases, and 12 bases lay in between. The CDR3 spans 14 residues.